The 8 T cell receptor beta chains below all came from one sample that was sequenced in a study of CD8+CD57+ T cells in acquired aplastic anemia. The patients chosen for sequencing had shown expansion of CD8+CD57+ cells (detected by flow cytometry). TCR beta VDJ and CDR3 profiling used genomic DNA as template. In TCRdb, the reads were re-called with MiXCR into one record per CDR3 protein. Here the sample spans 150,000 to 200,000 distinct CDR3 sequences, around half being singletons. Sequencing was carried out using sorted CD4+, CD8+, or CD8+CD57+ T cells (not recorded which) from PBMCs. The receptors were sampled from a human donor with aplastic anemia.

The V gene is TRBV7-8, the J gene TRBJ2-7; D call uncertain. From germline, CDR1 is SGHVS and CDR2 FQNEAQ. The CDR3 runs 14 residues. V lost 1 base to trimming and J lost 3 bases, with 10 bases between them. Written as DNA, the CDR3 is TGTGCCAGCAGCTTAGTGGATAAAGGCTACGAGCAGTACTTC. This gives the protein CASSLVDKGYEQYF. Supplemented by reference TRBV7-8 and TRBJ2-7, the full variable domain reads GAGVSQSPRYKVAKRGQDVALRCDPISGHVSLFWYQQALGQGPEFLTYFQNEAQLDKSGLPSDRFFAERPEGSVSTLKIQRTQQEDSAVYLCASSLVDKGYEQYFGPGTRLTVT.

This clonotype appeared many times. This chain joins TRBV2 and TRBJ1-5; no clear D. The CDR3 is made up of 15 amino acids. Deletions cut 6 bases from V and 0 bases from J, with 12 bases between. The V gene's germline CDR1 is SNHLY and CDR2 FYNNEI. Written as DNA, the CDR3 is TGTGCCAGCAGGGGGAGAGACACTAGCAATCAGCCCCAGCATTTT. It encodes CASRGRDTSNQPQHF.

This clonotype has a single count. This chain uses TRBV2 with TRBJ1-1; TRBD1 is a possible D gene (5 bases). The germline V gene encodes CDR1 SNHLY and CDR2 FYNNEI. The CDR3 extends over 13 amino acids. Trimming pared 6 bases from V and 5 bases from J, leaving 13 bases between. This CDR3 reads CASRAGLGTEAFF. The CDR3 DNA sequence: TGTGCCAGCAGAGCAGGGTTGGGTACTGAAGCTTTCTTT.

The chain uses TRBV7-7 and TRBJ1-6; 10 bases agree with TRBD1. The CDR3 has 14 amino acids. Trimming took 7 bases from V and 16 from J; bases not matched to a gene: 13. Germline CDR1 is SSHAT and CDR2 is FNYEAQ (reference sequence). CDR3 protein: CASTPGQGTKALHF. The CDR3 DNA is TGTGCCAGCACACCGGGACAGGGGACTAAGGCTCTCCACTTT.

This clonotype was seen at least ten times. V and J are TRBV20-1 and TRBJ2-3; D unresolved. The germline V gene has CDR1 DFQATT and CDR2 SNEGSKA (reference sequence). The CDR3 loop spans 15 amino acids. V shed 5 bases and J shed 1 base, with 16 bases lying between them. CDR3 region: CSAPKAGLGTDTQYF. CDR3 nucleotides: TGCAGTGCTCCAAAGGCTGGCCTCGGCACAGATACGCAGTATTTT.

Many counts were recorded for this clonotype. This chain joins TRBV19 and TRBJ2-7; D uncertain. The CDR3 length is 12 residues. CDR1 LNHDA and CDR2 SQIVND come from the germline V gene (reference sequence). The ends were cut back, 5 bases at V and 0 bases at J, with 5 bases in the middle. The CDR3 nucleotides are TGTGCCAGTAGTGGGCTCTCCTACGAGCAGTACTTC. Its protein product is CASSGLSYEQYF. The full variable domain, in which reference TRBV19 and TRBJ2-7 provide the parts outside the CDR3, is DGGITQSPKYLFRKEGQNVTLSCEQNLNHDAMYWYRQDPGQGLRLIYYSQIVNDFQKGDIAEGYSVSREKKESFPLTVTSAQKNPTAFYLCASSGLSYEQYFGPGTRLTVT.

Many counts were recorded for this clonotype. The V call is TRBV24-1, the J call TRBJ1-1, with D unclear. Germline V gene data show CDR1 as KGHDR and CDR2 as SFDVKD. With 2 bases removed from V and 1 base from J, the gap between germline ends came to 10 bases. The CDR3 covers 15 residues. Here the CDR3 reads CATSDSRIANTEAFF. The DNA for the CDR3 is TGTGCCACCAGTGATTCGCGGATAGCGAACACTGAAGCTTTCTTT.

The rearrangement uses TRBV2 and TRBJ1-2; possible D gene TRBD1, 6 bases. The CDR3 is 14 amino acids. In germline, CDR1 is SNHLY, CDR2 FYNNEI. With 2 bases removed from V and 5 bases from J, the gap between germline ends came to 12 bases. As DNA, the CDR3 is TGTGCCAGCAGTGAATTGGACAGTGGTTATGGCTACACCTTC. Protein product: CASSELDSGYGYTF.